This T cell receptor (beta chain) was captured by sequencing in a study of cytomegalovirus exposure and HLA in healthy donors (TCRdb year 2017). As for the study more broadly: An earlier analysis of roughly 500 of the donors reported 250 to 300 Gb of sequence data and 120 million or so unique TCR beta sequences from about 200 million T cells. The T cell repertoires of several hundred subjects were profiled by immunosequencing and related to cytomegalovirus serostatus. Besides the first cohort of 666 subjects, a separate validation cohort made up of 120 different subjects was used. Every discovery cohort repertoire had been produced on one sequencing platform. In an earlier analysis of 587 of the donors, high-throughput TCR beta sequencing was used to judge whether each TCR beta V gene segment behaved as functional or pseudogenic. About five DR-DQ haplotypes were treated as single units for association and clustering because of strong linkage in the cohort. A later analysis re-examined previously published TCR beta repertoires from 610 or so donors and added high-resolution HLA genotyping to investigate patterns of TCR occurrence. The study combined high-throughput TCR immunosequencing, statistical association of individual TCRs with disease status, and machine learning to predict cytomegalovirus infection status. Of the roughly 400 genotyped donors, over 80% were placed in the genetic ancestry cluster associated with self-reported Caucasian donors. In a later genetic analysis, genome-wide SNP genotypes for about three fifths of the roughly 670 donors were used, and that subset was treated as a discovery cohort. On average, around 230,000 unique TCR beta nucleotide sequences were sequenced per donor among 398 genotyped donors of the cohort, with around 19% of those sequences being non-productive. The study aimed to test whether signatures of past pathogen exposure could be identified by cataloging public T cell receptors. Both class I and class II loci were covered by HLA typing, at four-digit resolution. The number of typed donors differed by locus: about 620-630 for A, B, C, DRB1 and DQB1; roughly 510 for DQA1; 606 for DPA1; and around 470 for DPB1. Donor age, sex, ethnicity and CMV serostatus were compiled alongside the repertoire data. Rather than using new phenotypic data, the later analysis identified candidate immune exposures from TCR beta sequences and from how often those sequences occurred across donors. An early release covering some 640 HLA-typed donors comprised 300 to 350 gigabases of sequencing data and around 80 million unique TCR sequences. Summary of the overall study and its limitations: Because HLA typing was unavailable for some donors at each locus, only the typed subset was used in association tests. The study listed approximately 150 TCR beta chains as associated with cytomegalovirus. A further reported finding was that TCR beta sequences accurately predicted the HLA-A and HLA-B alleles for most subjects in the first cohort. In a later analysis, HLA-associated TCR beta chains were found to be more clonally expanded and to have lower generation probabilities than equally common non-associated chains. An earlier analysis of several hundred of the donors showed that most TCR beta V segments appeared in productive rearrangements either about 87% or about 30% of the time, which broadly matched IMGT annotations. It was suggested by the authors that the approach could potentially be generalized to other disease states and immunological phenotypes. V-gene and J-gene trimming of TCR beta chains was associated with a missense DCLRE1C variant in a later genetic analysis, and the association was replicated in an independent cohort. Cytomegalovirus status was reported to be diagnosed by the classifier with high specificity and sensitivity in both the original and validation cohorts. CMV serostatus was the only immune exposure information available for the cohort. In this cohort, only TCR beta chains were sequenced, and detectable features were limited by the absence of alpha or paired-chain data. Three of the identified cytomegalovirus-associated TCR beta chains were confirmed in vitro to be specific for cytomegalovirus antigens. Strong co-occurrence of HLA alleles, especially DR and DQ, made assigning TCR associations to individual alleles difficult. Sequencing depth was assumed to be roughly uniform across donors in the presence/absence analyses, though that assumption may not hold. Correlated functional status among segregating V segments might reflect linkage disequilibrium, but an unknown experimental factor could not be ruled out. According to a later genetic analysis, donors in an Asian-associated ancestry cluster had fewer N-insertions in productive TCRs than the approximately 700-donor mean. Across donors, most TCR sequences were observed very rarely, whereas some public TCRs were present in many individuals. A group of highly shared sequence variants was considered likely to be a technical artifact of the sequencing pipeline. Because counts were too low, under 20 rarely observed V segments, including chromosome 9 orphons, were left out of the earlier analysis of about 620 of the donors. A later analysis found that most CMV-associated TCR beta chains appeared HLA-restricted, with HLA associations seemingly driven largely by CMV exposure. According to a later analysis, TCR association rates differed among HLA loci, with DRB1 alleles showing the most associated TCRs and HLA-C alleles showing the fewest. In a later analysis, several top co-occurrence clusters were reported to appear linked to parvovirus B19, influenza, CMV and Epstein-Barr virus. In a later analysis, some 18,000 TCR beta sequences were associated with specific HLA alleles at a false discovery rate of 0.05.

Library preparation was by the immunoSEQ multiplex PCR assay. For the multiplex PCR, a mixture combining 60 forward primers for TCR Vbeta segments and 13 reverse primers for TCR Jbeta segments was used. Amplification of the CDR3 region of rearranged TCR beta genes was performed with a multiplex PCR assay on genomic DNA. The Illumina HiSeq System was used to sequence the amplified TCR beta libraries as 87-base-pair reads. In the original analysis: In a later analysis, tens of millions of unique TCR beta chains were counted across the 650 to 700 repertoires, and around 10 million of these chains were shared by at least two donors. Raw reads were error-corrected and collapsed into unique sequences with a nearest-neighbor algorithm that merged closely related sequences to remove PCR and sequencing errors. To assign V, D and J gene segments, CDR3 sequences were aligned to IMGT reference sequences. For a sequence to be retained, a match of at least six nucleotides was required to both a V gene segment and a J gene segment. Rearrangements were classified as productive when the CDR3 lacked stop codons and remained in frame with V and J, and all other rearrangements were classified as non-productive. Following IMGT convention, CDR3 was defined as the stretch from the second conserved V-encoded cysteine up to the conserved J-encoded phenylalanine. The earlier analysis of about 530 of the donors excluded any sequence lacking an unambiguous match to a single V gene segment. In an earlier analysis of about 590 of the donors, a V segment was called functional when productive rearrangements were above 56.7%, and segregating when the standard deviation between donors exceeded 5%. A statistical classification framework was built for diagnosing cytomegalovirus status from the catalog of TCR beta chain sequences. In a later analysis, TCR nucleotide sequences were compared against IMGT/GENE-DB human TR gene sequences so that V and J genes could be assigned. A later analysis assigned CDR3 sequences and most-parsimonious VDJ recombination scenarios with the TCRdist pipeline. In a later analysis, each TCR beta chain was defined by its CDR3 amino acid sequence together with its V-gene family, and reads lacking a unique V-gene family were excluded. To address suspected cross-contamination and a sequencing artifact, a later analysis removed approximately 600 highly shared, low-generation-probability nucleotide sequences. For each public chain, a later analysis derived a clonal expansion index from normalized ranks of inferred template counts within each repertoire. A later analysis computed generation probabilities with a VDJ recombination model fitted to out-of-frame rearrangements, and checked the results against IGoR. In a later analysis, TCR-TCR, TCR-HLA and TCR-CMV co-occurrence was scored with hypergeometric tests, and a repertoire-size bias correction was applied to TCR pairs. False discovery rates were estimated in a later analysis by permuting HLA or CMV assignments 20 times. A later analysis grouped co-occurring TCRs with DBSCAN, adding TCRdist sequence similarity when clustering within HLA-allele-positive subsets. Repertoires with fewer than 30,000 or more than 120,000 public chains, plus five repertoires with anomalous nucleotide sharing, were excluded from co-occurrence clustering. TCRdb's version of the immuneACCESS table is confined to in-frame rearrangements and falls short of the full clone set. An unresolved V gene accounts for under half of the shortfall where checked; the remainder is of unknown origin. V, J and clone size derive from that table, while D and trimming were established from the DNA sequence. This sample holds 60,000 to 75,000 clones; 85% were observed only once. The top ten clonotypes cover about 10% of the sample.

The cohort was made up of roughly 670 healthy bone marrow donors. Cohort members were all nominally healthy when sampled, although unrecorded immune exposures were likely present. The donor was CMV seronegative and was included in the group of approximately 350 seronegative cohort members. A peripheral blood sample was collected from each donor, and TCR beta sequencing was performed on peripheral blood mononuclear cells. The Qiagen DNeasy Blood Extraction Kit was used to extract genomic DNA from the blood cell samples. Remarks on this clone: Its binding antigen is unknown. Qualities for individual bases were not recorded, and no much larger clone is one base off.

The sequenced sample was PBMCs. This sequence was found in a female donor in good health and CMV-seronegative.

The CDR3 protein is CASSPYSGATDTQYF. The DNA sequence is given as TGCGCCAGCAGCCCTTATAGCGGGGCCACAGATACGCAGTATTTT. Recombination connected TRBV5-1 to TRBJ2-3, and 8 junction bases match TRBD2. Germline trimming: 4 bases from V, 2 bases from J; junction bases outside gene matches: 6. Its CDR3 holds 15 amino acids, cysteine through phenylalanine. This entry keeps only the CDR3 DNA: 45 bases, framed from base 1. The germline V gene yields SGHRS for CDR1 and YFSETQ for CDR2.